A single T cell receptor beta chain is shown here with its context. Antigen specificity is unknown. The donors (healthy individuals) were bone marrow donors. Germline assignment: CDR1 LNHDA and CDR2 SQIVND (reference sequence). V dropped 5 bases and J dropped 5; count of bases not matched to a gene: 6. The CDR3 has 14 residues. It was with 60 Vbeta and 13 Jbeta primers that the PCR ran. Assay: immunoSEQ multiplex PCR; the TCRdb copy retains only in-frame clones and omits some. The sample shows fewer than 130,000 clones, about 74% of them seen only once. This entry comes from a study of cytomegalovirus exposure and HLA in healthy donors. Study findings and constraints: The analysis excluded some indistinguishable V segments, including TRBV6-2 and TRBV6-3. Reports indicate that TCR beta sequences accurately predicted the HLA-A and HLA-B alleles of most subjects.

The sequence came from a female donor in good health and CMV-seropositive. Sample: PBMCs. The J gene is TRBJ2-5, the V gene TRBV19, with TRBD1 identical over 9 bases. CDR3 DNA: TGTGCCAGTAGTCGGACAGGGGTTTCGGAGACCCAGTACTTC. This translates into CASSRTGVSETQYF.